Presented here are 24 T cell receptor beta chains from one specimen sequenced in a study of immune heterogeneity within non-small cell lung tumors. Each sample used roughly 0.65 ug of genomic DNA from bulk tumor tissue. The authors collected several far-apart biopsies from each primary tumor during surgery. Curative operations were performed on patients who had untreated, newly diagnosed non-small cell lung cancer. The TCR beta CDR3 region was amplified by multiplex PCR employing 32 V and 13 J primers. TCRdb reprocessed the multiplex PCR reads via MiXCR and lists one record per CDR3 protein. The table shows some 9,300 distinct CDR3 sequences, with 25% to 40% occurring only once. Sequencing input: lung tumor tissue. Source of these receptors: a man between 60 and 75 years old with non-small cell lung cancer.

This clonotype was observed a handful of times. This chain joins TRBV11-1 and TRBJ2-7; D is possibly TRBD1 (6 bases). Germline-derived CDR1 and CDR2 are SGHAT and FQDESV (reference sequence). V was cut by 4 bases and J by 3 bases, with 13 bases left in between. This CDR3 is 14 amino acids long. The CDR3 DNA reads TGTGCCAGCAGCTCAAGACAGGCAATCTACGAGCAGTACTTC. Amino acid sequence: CASSSRQAIYEQYF.

This clonotype was counted at least ten times. The V gene is TRBV15, the J gene TRBJ2-2; D ambiguous. Trimming cost V 6 bases and J 1 base, with 6 bases left between them. This CDR3 region has 13 residues. Germline CDR1 reads LNHNV; CDR2 reads YYDKDF (reference sequence). As DNA, the CDR3 is TGTGCCACCAGGGCCATGAACACCGGGGAGCTGTTTTTT. Its translation: CATRAMNTGELFF. The full variable domain, completed using reference TRBV15 and TRBJ2-2, is DAMVIQNPRYQVTQFGKPVTLSCSQTLNHNVMYWYQQKSSQAPKLLFHYYDKDFNNEADTPDNFQSRRPNTSFCFLDIRSPGLGDTAMYLCATRAMNTGELFFGEGSRLTVL.

This chain uses TRBV20-1 with TRBJ2-7; weak D call: TRBD1 (5 bases). The CDR3 has 13 amino acids. CDR1 DFQATT and CDR2 SNEGSKA come from the germline V gene (reference sequence). The V end lost 3 bases, the J end lost 4 bases, and 13 bases lay between the germline ends. CDR3 in amino acids: CSARGRVGYEQYF. In DNA, the CDR3 is TGCAGTGCTAGGGGCAGGGTAGGGTACGAGCAGTACTTC.

The rearrangement joins TRBV19 to TRBJ2-2; TRBD1 or TRBD2 may be the D gene (5 bases each). Per the germline V gene, CDR1 is LNHDA and CDR2 is SQIVND (reference sequence). V lost 6 bases and J 6 bases, leaving 17 bases between the germline ends. The CDR3 has 15 amino acids. CDR3 sequence (DNA): TGTGCCAGTAGAGCGCCGAGGGGTGAGGCCGGGGAGCTGTTTTTT. It encodes CASRAPRGEAGELFF.

Ten or more counts support this clonotype. The chain joins TRBV20-1 to TRBJ2-3, with 11 positions matching TRBD2. This CDR3 spans 13 amino acids. The junction had 5 bases not matched to a gene; V was cut back by 7 bases and J by 5 bases. Germline V gene data show CDR1 as DFQATT and CDR2 as SNEGSKA (reference sequence). DNA of the CDR3: TGCAGTGGTCGACTAGCGGGGCAAGATACGCAGTATTTT. Translating gives CSGRLAGQDTQYF.

The CDR3 nucleotides read TGTGCCAGCAGCGACGGTAGTATAGGTCTCGAGCAGTACTTC. Its protein is CASSDGSIGLEQYF. The chain links TRBV9 to TRBJ2-7; D gene uncertain. This CDR3 has 14 residues. Germline CDR1 SGDLS, CDR2 YYNGEE. V was trimmed by 3 bases and J by 6 bases, leaving 16 bases between them.

As for this clonotype: A single base separates this from a much larger clone, so it may be a read error. The V gene is TRBV7-3, the J gene TRBJ2-5; D may be TRBD2 (5 bases). The CDR3 consists of 14 residues. Germline loops: CDR1 SGHTA, CDR2 FQGTGA. The CDR3 nucleotides read TGTGCCATCAGCCCCGGACTGGCCGGCGAGACCCAGTACTTC. Residues: CAISPGLAGETQYF.

There are many counts of this clonotype. The V and J genes are TRBV18 and TRBJ2-7; the D call may be TRBD1 or TRBD2 (6 bases each). The CDR3 is 17 amino acids. The V gene lost 2 bases and the J gene lost 9 bases, with 26 bases spanning the gap. Germline CDR1 and CDR2: KGHSH and LQKENI. The CDR3 is CASSPTAVRDTDWRQYF. The CDR3 DNA is TGTGCCAGCTCACCAACTGCCGTGCGGGACACCGACTGGAGGCAGTACTTC.

This clonotype came up a few times. The chain's CDR3 is CASQYYTGELFF. The CDR3 DNA sequence: TGTGCCAGCCAATATTACACCGGGGAGCTGTTTTTT. The V call is TRBV5-4, the J call TRBJ2-2, with unresolved D. The V gene lost 7 bases and the J gene lost 3 bases, with 7 bases spanning the gap. Germline-derived CDR1 and CDR2 are SGHNT and YYREEE (reference sequence). The CDR3 spans 12 residues.

This chain joins TRBV28 and TRBJ2-7, with 11 bases fitting TRBD2. V dropped 8 bases and J dropped 5; count of bases not matched to a gene: 11. Germline V gives CDR1 MDHEN, CDR2 SYDVKM. This CDR3 is 15 amino acids long. CDR3 sequence (DNA): TGTGCCAGCGTTAGCGGGAGGGCCAGGGGGGACGAGCAGTACTTC. This translates into CASVSGRARGDEQYF.

This clonotype was counted many times. This rearrangement joins TRBV6-2 or TRBV6-3 to TRBJ2-3; TRBD1 agrees at 10 bases. The CDR3 has 16 residues. V lost 4 bases to trimming and J lost 0 bases; unmatched junction nucleotides: 4. Germline values: CDR1 MNHEY, CDR2 SVGEGT. This CDR3 is CASSSGTGESTDTQYF. DNA of the CDR3: TGTGCCAGCAGTTCCGGGACAGGGGAAAGCACAGATACGCAGTATTTT.

The chain joins TRBV6-1 to TRBJ1-1; a weak D match, TRBD1 (5 bases). Trimming took 5 bases from V and 11 from J, leaving 30 bases between them. Germline CDR1 and CDR2: MNHNS and SASEGT. This CDR3 is 17 amino acids long. The CDR3 here is CASSQQILGEEGSRAFF. The DNA of the CDR3 is TGTGCCAGCAGTCAGCAGATTTTAGGAGAGGAGGGGAGCCGGGCTTTCTTT.

This clonotype is classed as medium-sized. J is TRBJ1-1 and V is TRBV12-3 or TRBV12-4; D might be TRBD1 (6 bases). CDR3 length equals 15 residues. V was clipped by 3 bases and J by 3 bases, with 14 bases between them. This CDR3 is CASSFQGFSDTEAFF. CDR3 nucleotides: TGTGCCAGCAGTTTTCAGGGGTTTAGTGACACTGAAGCTTTCTTT.

This clonotype was counted ten times or more. The genes are TRBV6-2 or TRBV6-3 and TRBJ2-1; 10 bases fit TRBD2. Losses at the gene ends were 6 bases for V and 3 bases for J; bases not matched to a gene: 8. The length of the CDR3 is 16 residues. Germline CDR1 and CDR2: MNHEY and SVGEGT. In nucleotides, the CDR3 is TGTGCCAGCAGCTCTAGCGGGAGTTTCCTCTACAATGAGCAGTTCTTC. It codes for CASSSSGSFLYNEQFF.

This clonotype was recorded at least ten times. This chain's CDR3 is CASSFSGWGRTDTQYF. The CDR3 DNA sequence: TGCGCCAGCAGCTTTTCAGGGTGGGGCAGAACAGATACGCAGTATTTT. The genes are TRBV5-1 and TRBJ2-3, with D maybe TRBD1 (5 bases). In germline, CDR1 is SGHRS, CDR2 YFSETQ. V lost 2 bases, J lost 3 bases, and 16 bases lay in between. The CDR3 is 16 residues long.

Comment on this clonotype: One junction end does not reproduce the germline sequence, and a read error may be involved. The chain has TRBV12-3 or TRBV12-4 and TRBJ2-1; 7 nucleotides align to TRBD2. The CDR3 is 15 amino acids. The CDR3 DNA reads as TGTGCCAGCAGTTTAGCGGGAGGGCCGTACAATGGGCAGTTCTTC. Encoded protein: CASSLAGGPYNGQFF.

This clonotype has ten or more counts. The genes are TRBV27 and TRBJ2-1, with 7 bases aligning to TRBD1. CDR1 is MNHEY, CDR2 SMNVEV, per germline (reference sequence). The CDR3 runs to 12 residues. With V trimmed by 3 bases and J by 11 bases, 4 bases remained unmatched. CDR3 loop: CASSFSGQQQFF. The DNA of the CDR3 is TGTGCCAGCAGTTTCTCGGGACAGCAGCAGTTCTTC.

This clonotype was detected ten times or more. The rearrangement uses TRBV15 and TRBJ2-3; possible D gene TRBD2, 5 bases. Germline assignment: CDR1 LNHNV and CDR2 YYDKDF (reference sequence). This CDR3 has 14 residues. The germline V and J ends were trimmed by 0 bases and 4 bases, with 8 bases remaining between them. The CDR3 nucleotides are TGTGCCACCAGCAGAGATCTAGCCGCAGATACGCAGTATTTT. This translates into CATSRDLAADTQYF.

This clonotype was observed at least ten times. The CDR3 reads CASSQDRFSAGGFNEQFF. CDR3 nucleotides: TGCGCCAGCAGCCAAGATCGGTTCTCAGCGGGAGGTTTCAATGAGCAGTTCTTC. The J gene is TRBJ2-1, the V gene TRBV4-3; TRBD2 agrees at 9 bases. V lost 0 bases to trimming and J lost 6 bases; unmatched junction nucleotides: 12. The CDR3 sequence is 18 residues long. Germline assignment: CDR1 LGHNA and CDR2 YSLEER.

This clonotype has more than one count but fewer than ten. The chain has TRBV11-3 and TRBJ2-3; 10 bases line up with TRBD2. The V and J ends lost 4 bases and 8 bases, in that order; junction bases with no gene match: 9. The V gene's germline CDR1 is SGHNT and CDR2 YENEEA. The CDR3 length is 15 residues. CDR3 sequence reads: CASSSPGTSAATQYF. CDR3 sequence (DNA): TGTGCCAGCAGCTCTCCCGGGACTAGCGCGGCTACGCAGTATTTT.

This clonotype occurred many times. This chain connects TRBV7-2 to TRBJ2-6; D could derive from TRBD1 or TRBD2 (5 bases each). This CDR3 has 18 amino acids. The germline CDR1 and CDR2 sequences are SGHTA and FQGNSA. Trimming cost V 1 base and J 0 bases, with 13 bases left between them. In DNA form, the CDR3 reads TGTGCCAGCAGCTTAGGGTGGGGGTCCTCCTCTGGGGCCAACGTCCTGACTTTC. This codes for CASSLGWGSSSGANVLTF.

This clonotype came up a few times. This chain joins TRBV13 and TRBJ2-2, with TRBD2 matching over 8 bases. V shed 5 bases and J 1 base; nucleotides not matched to a gene: 6. Germline V gene lookup returns CDR1 PRHDT and CDR2 FYEKMQ (reference sequence). The CDR3 runs to 16 residues. CDR3 protein: CASSALAAMNTGELFF. The CDR3 DNA reads TGTGCCAGCAGCGCACTAGCGGCCATGAACACCGGGGAGCTGTTTTTT. The full variable domain, in which reference TRBV13 and TRBJ2-2 provide the parts outside the CDR3, is AAGVIQSPRHLIKEKRETATLKCYPIPRHDTVYWYQQGPGQDPQFLISFYEKMQSDKGSIPDRFSAQQFSDYHSELNMSSLELGDSALYFCASSALAAMNTGELFFGEGSRLTVL.

CDR3 sequence reads: CAWSKSGYEQYF. The CDR3 coding sequence is TGTGCCTGGAGCAAGTCAGGGTACGAGCAGTACTTC. The chain employs TRBV30 and TRBJ2-7; D is perhaps TRBD1 (5 bases). Looked up from germline, CDR1 is GTSNPN and CDR2 is SVGIG (reference sequence). The ends were cut back, 3 bases at V and 4 bases at J, with 10 bases in the middle. The CDR3 loop spans 12 amino acids.

V and J are TRBV5-1 and TRBJ2-7; a possible D gene is TRBD1 (5 bases). V lost 1 base to trimming and J lost 2 bases, with 10 bases between them. Germline assignment: CDR1 SGHRS and CDR2 YFSETQ. The CDR3 runs 14 residues. In DNA form, the CDR3 reads TGCGCCAGCAGCTTGCAGGGCCCGGCCTACGAGCAGTACTTC. Translating it yields CASSLQGPAYEQYF. The whole variable domain, filled in from reference TRBV5-1 and TRBJ2-7, reads KAGVTQTPRYLIKTRGQQVTLSCSPISGHRSVSWYQQTPGQGLQFLFEYFSETQRNKGNFPGRFSGRQFSNSRSEMNVSTLELGDSALYLCASSLQGPAYEQYFGPGTRLTVT.